Reported below is one T cell receptor beta chain. This specimen belongs to a study of PD-1 and CTLA-4 blockade in melanoma. There are 15 residues in the CDR3. The V gene lost 0 bases and the J gene lost 3 bases, with 9 bases spanning the gap. Germline assignment: CDR1 SGHDT and CDR2 YYEEEE. The method was immunoSEQ multiplex PCR; TCRdb's version includes in-frame clones alone and lacks a portion of them. The sample records roughly 30,000 clones, around 93% being singletons. This receptor was taken from a human donor with melanoma. The chain uses TRBV5-6 and TRBJ2-2, with a weak D call TRBD1 (6 bases). The sequencing here drew on CD8+ T cells from peripheral blood, taken from a patient given anti-PD-1 treatment. CDR3 protein: CASSLDRVDTGELFF. CDR3 coding DNA: TGTGCCAGCAGCTTGGACAGGGTGGACACCGGGGAGCTGTTTTTT.